What follows are 17 T cell receptor beta chains derived from one specimen sequenced in a study of early T cells in non-severe SARS-CoV-2 infection. Each CDR3 protein is one row after TCRdb ran MiXCR on the 5' RACE reads. Of approximately 89,000 distinct CDR3 sequences in the sample, roughly an eighth are singletons; the top ten hold roughly 3%. Sequencing was carried out using whole blood. The receptors derive from an adult who was a healthcare worker with PCR-confirmed SARS-CoV-2 infection or an uninfected control (not recorded which).

This clonotype was recorded many times. The chain has TRBV6-5 and TRBJ2-1, with 7 bases lining up with TRBD2. Per germline, CDR1 MNHEY and CDR2 SVGAGI. This CDR3 has 15 residues. J was trimmed by 7 bases and V by 7 bases; bases with no gene match: 13. This chain's CDR3 is CASKTTSTRENEQFF. CDR3 nucleotide sequence: TGTGCCAGCAAAACGACTAGCACTAGAGAAAATGAGCAGTTCTTC.

A few counts support this clonotype. The chain combines TRBV9 with TRBJ1-1; 9 nucleotides line up with TRBD1. Germline assignment: CDR1 SGDLS and CDR2 YYNGEE. This CDR3 is built from 14 residues. V was clipped by 4 bases and J by 1 base; unmatched bases: 2. CDR3 nucleotides: TGTGCCAGCAGCCCACAGGGGGCGAACACTGAAGCTTTCTTT. Its translation is CASSPQGANTEAFF.

This clonotype has a handful of counts. This chain connects TRBV27 to TRBJ2-3; TRBD2 agrees at 7 bases. CDR1 MNHEY and CDR2 SMNVEV come from the germline V gene (reference sequence). The J segment lost 6 bases and the V segment lost 4 bases, leaving 4 bases of the junction unmatched. This CDR3 region has 13 residues. DNA of the CDR3: TGTGCCAGCAGTTGGGGGGGATTGGATACGCAGTATTTT. This encodes CASSWGGLDTQYF.

The chain links TRBV5-1 to TRBJ2-1; no clear D. CDR1 is SGHRS and CDR2 is YFSETQ in the germline V gene. V gave up 0 bases and J gave up 8 bases, with 12 bases separating them. CDR3 size: 14 residues. CDR3 in amino acids: CASSLAAPFDEQFF. DNA for the CDR3: TGCGCCAGCAGCTTGGCGGCTCCCTTCGATGAGCAGTTCTTC.

This clonotype came up many times. V gene TRBV6-5 combines with J gene TRBJ2-1, with 8 bases lining up with TRBD1. Trimming removed 2 bases from V and 5 bases from J; junction bases left unmatched: 5. The CDR3 has 15 amino acids. Germline loops: CDR1 MNHEY, CDR2 SVGAGI. CDR3 in DNA: TGTGCCAGCAGTTACGTCCGGACAGGGAACAATGAGCAGTTCTTC. This codes for CASSYVRTGNNEQFF.

The table lists this clonotype with a few counts. The chain joins TRBV9 to TRBJ2-7; no clear D gene. The CDR3 length is 15 residues. Trimming took 0 bases from V and 4 from J, leaving 14 bases between them. Germline CDR1 is SGDLS and CDR2 is YYNGEE. The CDR3 region has the DNA TGTGCCAGCAGCGTAGCTGCCGGAGTCGGGTACGAGCAGTACTTC. Amino acid sequence: CASSVAAGVGYEQYF. The full variable domain, with the rest looked up from reference TRBV9 and TRBJ2-7, is DSGVTQTPKHLITATGQRVTLRCSPRSGDLSVYWYQQSLDQGLQFLIQYYNGEERAKGNILERFSAQQFPDLHSELNLSSLELGDSALYFCASSVAAGVGYEQYFGPGTRLTVT.

The CDR3 region is CASSESKIPSTEAFF. The CDR3 DNA follows: TGCGCCAGCAGTGAGTCTAAGATCCCAAGCACCGAGGCTTTCTTT. This rearrangement joins TRBV10-1 to TRBJ1-1; D call uncertain. CDR1 is WNHNN and CDR2 is SYGVQD in the germline V gene (reference sequence). This CDR3 contains 15 residues. Trimming took off 0 bases at V and 11 bases at J, with 19 bases between the two ends.

Ten or more counts support this clonotype. J is TRBJ1-1 and V is TRBV11-3; D uncertain. Trimming removed 1 base at V and 1 base at J, with 4 bases between. The CDR3 is 13 residues long. Germline CDR1 reads SGHNT; CDR2 reads YENEEA. CDR3 sequence (DNA): TGTGCCAGCAGCTTAGGACGGAACACTGAAGCTTTCTTT. It is translated as CASSLGRNTEAFF. The full variable domain, rest sourced from reference TRBV11-3 and TRBJ1-1, is EAGVVQSPRYKIIEKKQPVAFWCNPISGHNTLYWYLQNLGQGPELLIRYENEEAVDDSQLPKDRFSAERLKGVDSTLKIQPAELGDSAVYLCASSLGRNTEAFFGQGTRLTVV.

J is TRBJ2-7 and V is TRBV2; 10 positions match TRBD2. V lost 7 bases, J lost 2 bases, and 5 bases stayed unmatched. The germline gives CDR1 SNHLY, CDR2 FYNNEI. This CDR3 is 14 amino acids long. The CDR3 DNA reads as TGTGCCAGCATCCTAGCGGGGGATACCTACGAGCAGTACTTC. This encodes CASILAGDTYEQYF.

This clonotype was seen a few times. The chain links TRBV7-9 to TRBJ2-1; 11 bases align to TRBD2. Unmatched junction bases numbered 4, after V lost 1 base and J lost 8 bases. The CDR3 totals 15 residues. The V gene's germline CDR1 is SEHNR and CDR2 FQNEAQ (reference sequence). CDR3: CASSLVLAGVHEQFF. CDR3 nucleotide sequence: TGTGCCAGCAGCTTAGTACTAGCGGGGGTCCATGAGCAGTTCTTC.

The sample holds many counts of this clonotype. The V and J genes are TRBV5-1 and TRBJ2-1; 8 positions agree with TRBD2. V shed 1 base, J shed 6 bases, and the junction held 6 bases outside the gene matches. Germline V lookup: CDR1 SGHRS, CDR2 YFSETQ. The CDR3 totals 15 residues. The CDR3 nucleotides are TGCGCCAGCAGCTTGTCAGCGGGAGTTTTCAATGAGCAGTTCTTC. Protein: CASSLSAGVFNEQFF.

This clonotype was seen a few times. CDR3 amino acids: CASSRLALSTDTQYF. The CDR3 nucleotides are TGTGCCAGCAGTCGACTAGCGCTAAGCACAGATACGCAGTATTTT. The chain recombines TRBV7-9 with TRBJ2-3; 8 bases fit TRBD2. The germline V gene has CDR1 SEHNR and CDR2 FQNEAQ (reference sequence). V lost 6 bases, J lost 0 bases, and 5 bases stayed unmatched. The CDR3 contains 15 residues.

The chain has TRBV5-1 and TRBJ2-7, with D unclear. The CDR3 is made up of 13 amino acids. Germline lookup yields CDR1 SGHRS and CDR2 YFSETQ. With 4 bases removed from V and 6 bases from J, the gap between germline ends came to 14 bases. For the CDR3, the DNA is TGCGCCAGCAGCAACGATCGGTGGGGCGAGCAGTACTTC. Translating it yields CASSNDRWGEQYF.

V usage is TRBV27 and J usage is TRBJ1-2; D gene uncertain. The CDR3 is made up of 13 amino acids. CDR1 is MNHEY, CDR2 SMNVEV, per germline (reference sequence). V lost 2 bases, J lost 0 bases, and 4 bases lay in between. CDR3 in DNA: TGTGCCAGCAGTTTAACGTCTAACTATGGCTACACCTTC. Translation: CASSLTSNYGYTF.

This clonotype was seen many times. The V gene is TRBV20-1, the J gene TRBJ1-2; 9 nucleotides agree with TRBD1. V lost 3 bases, J lost 5 bases, and 10 bases stayed unmatched. From germline, CDR1 is DFQATT and CDR2 SNEGSKA (reference sequence). This CDR3 contains 15 residues. The chain's CDR3 is CSASPRDRAAYGYTF. CDR3 DNA sequence: TGCAGTGCTAGCCCCAGGGACAGGGCCGCATATGGCTACACCTTC.

The chain joins TRBV4-1 to TRBJ2-7; 9 bases are a match to TRBD1. The CDR3 runs 15 residues. Germline values: CDR1 MGHRA, CDR2 YSYEKL. The ends lost 2 bases at V and 4 bases at J; junction bases unmatched: 6. The CDR3 DNA reads TGCGCCAGCAGCCAAACCGGGACAGGGCAATACGAGCAGTACTTC. Amino acids: CASSQTGTGQYEQYF.

The V call is TRBV5-5, the J call TRBJ1-1; 8 nucleotides line up with TRBD1. The CDR3 has 13 residues. Per the germline V gene, CDR1 is SGHKS and CDR2 is YYEKEE (reference sequence). V trimming: 2 bases; J trimming: 9 bases; junction bases outside the gene matches: 6. The CDR3 bases are TGTGCCAGCAGCTTAACGGGACAGGTTAAAGCTTTCTTT. Translated, it gives CASSLTGQVKAFF. The entire variable domain, with the rest obtained from reference TRBV5-5 and TRBJ1-1, is as follows: DAGVTQSPTHLIKTRGQQVTLRCSPISGHKSVSWYQQVLGQGPQFIFQYYEKEERGRGNFPDRFSARQFPNYSSELNVNALLLGDSALYLCASSLTGQVKAFFGQGTRLTVV.